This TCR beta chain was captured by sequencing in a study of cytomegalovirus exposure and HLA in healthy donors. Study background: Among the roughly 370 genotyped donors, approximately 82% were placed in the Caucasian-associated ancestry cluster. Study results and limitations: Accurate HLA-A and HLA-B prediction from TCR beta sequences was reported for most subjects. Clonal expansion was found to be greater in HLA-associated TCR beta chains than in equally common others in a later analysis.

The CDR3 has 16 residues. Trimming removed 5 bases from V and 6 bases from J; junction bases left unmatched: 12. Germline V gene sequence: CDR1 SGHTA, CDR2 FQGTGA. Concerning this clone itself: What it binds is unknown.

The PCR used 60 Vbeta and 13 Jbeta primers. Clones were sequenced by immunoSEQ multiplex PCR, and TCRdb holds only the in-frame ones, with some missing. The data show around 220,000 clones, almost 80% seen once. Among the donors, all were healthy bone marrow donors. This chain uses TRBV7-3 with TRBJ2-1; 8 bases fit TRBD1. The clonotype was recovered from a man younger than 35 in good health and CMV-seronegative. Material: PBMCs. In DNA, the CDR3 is TGTGCCAGCAGCGCCTACTATTGGACAGGGCGCAATGAGCAGTTCTTC. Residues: CASSAYYWTGRNEQFF.